These 20 T cell receptor beta chains originate from one sample sequenced in a study of radiation and T cells in renal cell carcinoma. Repertoires were generated with immunoSEQ multiplex PCR, while TCRdb's copy carries only in-frame clones and drops some. The sample lists roughly 80,000 clones; over 65% were seen once. Time point reported: blood 4 weeks post-SBRT, at nephrectomy. Specified treatment: 15 Gy SBRT to primary tumor, nephrectomy 4 weeks later. The input for sequencing was blood, taken from a patient whose treatment included radiotherapy and nephrectomy. Receptors were obtained from an older woman with renal cell carcinoma.

This chain joins TRBV5-1 and TRBJ1-4, with TRBD1 identical over 8 bases. Per germline, CDR1 SGHRS and CDR2 YFSETQ. The CDR3 runs 15 residues. With 2 bases clipped from V and 8 bases from J, the junction kept 8 bases outside the gene matches. The CDR3, as DNA: TGCGCCAGCAGCTTAACAGGGGGACCACAGGAAAAACTGTTTTTT. As protein: CASSLTGGPQEKLFF.

The rearrangement joins TRBV11-3 to TRBJ2-7; tentative D call: TRBD1 (5 bases). Trimming pared 0 bases from V and 3 bases from J, leaving 6 bases between. CDR1 SGHNT and CDR2 YENEEA come from the germline V gene. The CDR3 spans 13 residues. The chain's CDR3 is CASSLDQGYEQYF. CDR3 in DNA: TGTGCCAGCAGCTTAGATCAGGGCTACGAGCAGTACTTC.

The V gene is TRBV5-6, the J gene TRBJ1-6; TRBD1 matches 9 bases. This CDR3 is 16 amino acids long. V trimming: 5 bases; J trimming: 7 bases; junction bases outside the gene matches: 10. CDR1 SGHDT and CDR2 YYEEEE come from the germline V gene. The CDR3 reads CASSLGQGQGNSPLHF. Written as DNA, the CDR3 is TGTGCCAGCAGTTTAGGACAGGGGCAAGGGAATTCACCCCTCCACTTT.

V usage is TRBV5-1 and J usage is TRBJ1-1, with a weak D call TRBD1 (5 bases). The CDR3 totals 17 residues. The V gene lost 3 bases and the J gene lost 0 bases, with 18 bases spanning the gap. Germline values: CDR1 SGHRS, CDR2 YFSETQ. For the CDR3, the DNA is TGCGCCAGCAGCTACGACCCTTCGGGGGTCGTGAACACTGAAGCTTTCTTT. The encoded protein is CASSYDPSGVVNTEAFF. The variable domain in full, with the rest retrieved from reference TRBV5-1 and TRBJ1-1, is KAGVTQTPRYLIKTRGQQVTLSCSPISGHRSVSWYQQTPGQGLQFLFEYFSETQRNKGNFPGRFSGRQFSNSRSEMNVSTLELGDSALYLCASSYDPSGVVNTEAFFGQGTRLTVV.

The CDR3: CASSPTPEREASDTQYF. The DNA for the CDR3 is TGTGCCAGCAGTCCTACCCCTGAGCGGGAGGCCTCAGATACGCAGTATTTT. The chain combines TRBV25-1 with TRBJ2-3, with 9 nucleotides matching TRBD2. The CDR3 sequence is 17 residues long. Germline CDR1 is MGHDK and CDR2 is SYGVNS. V gave up 5 bases and J gave up 4 bases; unmatched junction bases: 13.

The chain carries TRBV5-5 and TRBJ2-5, with D possibly called TRBD1 or TRBD2 (6 bases each). V lost 5 bases, J lost 1 base, and 21 bases lay in between. Germline lookup yields CDR1 SGHKS and CDR2 YYEKEE (reference sequence). The CDR3 is made up of 17 amino acids. In DNA form, the CDR3 reads TGTGCCAGCAGAGGGGGGCAGGGCCCACGGGGCCAAGAGACCCAGTACTTC. It codes for CASRGGQGPRGQETQYF.

V usage is TRBV7-8 and J usage is TRBJ1-1, with D possibly matching TRBD1 (6 bases). The V end was cut by 4 bases, the J end by 6 bases, with 15 bases between. CDR3 length equals 14 residues. Germline CDR1 is SGHVS and CDR2 is FQNEAQ. This CDR3 reads CASSSRTAPAEAFF. DNA for the CDR3: TGTGCCAGCAGCTCAAGGACAGCCCCGGCTGAAGCTTTCTTT.

This clone was seen just once. The gene calls are TRBV7-9 and TRBJ1-5; D may be TRBD1 (5 bases). CDR1 and CDR2 from the germline V gene are SEHNR and FQNEAQ (reference sequence). The CDR3 runs to 15 residues. V lost 3 bases and J 2 bases, leaving 11 bases between the germline ends. DNA for the CDR3: TGTGCCAGCAGCTTTGGGGGGGAGGGCAATCAGCCCCAGCATTTT. Amino acid sequence: CASSFGGEGNQPQHF.

The chain carries TRBV5-1 and TRBJ2-2, with D uncertain. The CDR3 covers 15 residues. V lost 4 bases and J 1 base, leaving 11 bases between the germline ends. CDR1 is SGHRS, CDR2 YFSETQ, per germline. The CDR3 nucleotides are TGCGCCAGCAGCGGAGATGTCCGGAACACCGGGGAGCTGTTTTTT. Its protein product is CASSGDVRNTGELFF.

This chain joins TRBV9 and TRBJ2-1; D may be TRBD2 (5 bases). The CDR3 runs to 14 residues. Germline CDR1 is SGDLS and CDR2 is YYNGEE. V was shortened by 4 bases and J by 9 bases, with 17 bases between the two germline ends. Here the CDR3 DNA reads TGTGCCAGCAGCATTTCTCCCCATGAGGGTGAGCAGTTCTTC. It codes for CASSISPHEGEQFF.

The CDR3 DNA sequence: TGTGCCTGGAGTGGGACTAGCGGGGGGCAGTTCTTC. It translates to CAWSGTSGGQFF. The chain joins TRBV30 to TRBJ2-1; 13 bases map to TRBD2. Germline CDR1 GTSNPN, CDR2 SVGIG (reference sequence). V shed 1 base and J 12 bases; nucleotides not matched to a gene: 0. CDR3 size: 12 residues. The full variable domain, rest sourced from reference TRBV30 and TRBJ2-1, is SQTIHQWPATLVQPVGSPLSLECTVEGTSNPNLYWYRQAAGRGLQLLFYSVGIGQISSEVPQNLSASRPQDRQFILSSKKLLLSDSGFYLCAWSGTSGGQFFGPGTRLTVL.

The chain has TRBV27 and TRBJ1-5, with D perhaps TRBD1 (5 bases). The CDR3 has 14 residues. The V and J ends lost 1 base and 7 bases respectively, with 11 bases between them. Germline assignment: CDR1 MNHEY and CDR2 SMNVEV (reference sequence). CDR3 in DNA: TGTGCCAGCAGTTTATTGGGGGTAGGACAGCCCCAGCATTTT. Its protein product is CASSLLGVGQPQHF.

The chain couples TRBV7-9 to TRBJ2-2; weak D call: TRBD1 (5 bases). Germline lookup yields CDR1 SEHNR and CDR2 FQNEAQ (reference sequence). The CDR3 is 12 amino acids. V lost 6 bases and J 10 bases, leaving 12 bases between the germline ends. The CDR3, as DNA: TGTGCCAGCAGTTTGACAGTGGTGGAGCTGTTTTTT. Protein: CASSLTVVELFF. Variable domain in full (rest from reference TRBV7-9 and TRBJ2-2): DTGVSQNPRHKITKRGQNVTFRCDPISEHNRLYWYRQTLGQGPEFLTYFQNEAQLEKSRLLSDRFSAERPKGSFSTLEIQRTEQGDSAMYLCASSLTVVELFFGEGSRLTVL.

This clone was seen once. This chain links TRBV4-1 with TRBJ2-1, with D possibly being TRBD1 or TRBD2 (5 bases each). Trimming cost V 3 bases and J 4 bases, with 13 bases left between them. CDR1 MGHRA and CDR2 YSYEKL come from the germline V gene. The CDR3 has 15 residues. CDR3 bases: TGCGCCAGCAGCCAGCCGGGACCGGTGTACAATGAGCAGTTCTTC. Translation gives CASSQPGPVYNEQFF.

This chain links TRBV6-5 with TRBJ1-1, with D unresolved. The CDR3 is 15 amino acids. V was pared by 5 bases and J by 7 bases, with 20 bases between. Germline CDR1 and CDR2: MNHEY and SVGAGI. In nucleotides, the CDR3 is TGTGCCAGCAGTCCAGGCCCTCAGAGGTTAGGTGAAGCTTTCTTT. Its protein product is CASSPGPQRLGEAFF.

This chain uses TRBV2 with TRBJ1-2; no definite D call. Trimming pared 4 bases from V and 7 bases from J, leaving 13 bases between. The CDR3 spans 13 residues. The V gene's germline CDR1 is SNHLY and CDR2 FYNNEI. The CDR3 is CASSGPSLGGYTF. CDR3 bases: TGTGCCAGCAGTGGTCCCTCTCTTGGTGGCTACACCTTC.

In this sample, this clone turned up a few times. The chain carries TRBV28 and TRBJ2-6, with 10 bases fitting TRBD1. CDR1 MDHEN and CDR2 SYDVKM come from the germline V gene. This CDR3 spans 20 amino acids. V shed 5 bases, J shed 1 base, and the junction held 14 bases outside the gene matches. The chain's CDR3 is CASSPETGGLVRSGANVLTF. In DNA, the CDR3 is TGTGCCAGCAGTCCAGAGACAGGGGGCTTAGTAAGATCTGGGGCCAACGTCCTGACTTTC.

This clone showed up just once. The chain has TRBV5-4 and TRBJ2-4, with TRBD1 matching over 8 bases. V lost 5 bases and J lost 8; bases outside the gene matches: 9. The CDR3 has 14 residues. Germline V gene sequence: CDR1 SGHNT, CDR2 YYREEE (reference sequence). DNA of the CDR3: TGTGCCAGCAGAAATCAGGGGGCAGGGGACATTCAGTACTTC. This gives the protein CASRNQGAGDIQYF.

V gene TRBV19 combines with J gene TRBJ1-4, with unresolved D. V gave up 6 bases and J gave up 0 bases, with 14 bases separating them. The CDR3 consists of 16 residues. Looked up from germline, CDR1 is LNHDA and CDR2 is SQIVND (reference sequence). This chain's CDR3 is CASRRQVVATNEKLFF. The DNA of the CDR3 is TGTGCCAGTAGGAGACAAGTCGTTGCAACTAATGAAAAACTGTTTTTT.

This clone was detected once. The chain employs TRBV9 and TRBJ2-1; 7 nucleotides line up with TRBD2. Germline V gene lookup returns CDR1 SGDLS and CDR2 YYNGEE. CDR3 length equals 17 residues. The V gene end was trimmed by 0 bases and the J gene end by 5 bases; junction bases not matched to a gene: 11. This CDR3 reads CASSVEYGLAVNNEQFF. DNA for the CDR3: TGTGCCAGCAGCGTAGAATACGGGCTAGCGGTTAACAATGAGCAGTTCTTC.